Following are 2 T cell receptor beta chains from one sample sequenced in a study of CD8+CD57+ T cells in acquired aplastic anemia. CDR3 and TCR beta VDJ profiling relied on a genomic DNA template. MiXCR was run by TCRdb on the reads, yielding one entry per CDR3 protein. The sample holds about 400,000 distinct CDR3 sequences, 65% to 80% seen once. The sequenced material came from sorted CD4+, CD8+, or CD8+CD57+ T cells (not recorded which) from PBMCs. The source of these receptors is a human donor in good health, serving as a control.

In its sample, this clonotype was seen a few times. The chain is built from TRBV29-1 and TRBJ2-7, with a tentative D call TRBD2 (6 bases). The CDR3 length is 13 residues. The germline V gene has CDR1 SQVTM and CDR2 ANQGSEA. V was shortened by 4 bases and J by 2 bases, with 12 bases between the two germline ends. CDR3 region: CSVATSEPYEQYF. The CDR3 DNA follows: TGCAGCGTTGCGACTAGTGAGCCCTACGAGCAGTACTTC.

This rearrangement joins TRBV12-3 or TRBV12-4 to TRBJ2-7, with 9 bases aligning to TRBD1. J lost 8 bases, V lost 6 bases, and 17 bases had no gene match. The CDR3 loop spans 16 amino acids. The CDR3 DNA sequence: TGTGCCAGCAGCCCCACCGACAGGGGGAATCAGCCCCAGCAGTACTTC. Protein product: CASSPTDRGNQPQQYF.